This entry concerns a single T cell receptor (beta chain). What it recognizes is unknown. With 3 bases removed from V and 7 bases from J, the gap between germline ends came to 9 bases. Germline CDR1 and CDR2: SGHAT and FQDESV (reference sequence). The CDR3 has 12 residues. The data stem from a study of cytomegalovirus exposure and HLA in healthy donors. Amplification used 60 Vbeta primers and 13 Jbeta primers. Only in-frame clones appear in the TCRdb table, and some are missing; sequencing was by immunoSEQ multiplex PCR. The sample lists around 100,000 clones; 70% to 90% were seen once. Findings of the study overall: The authors later found most CMV-associated TCR beta chains appeared HLA-restricted. Cytomegalovirus-associated status was assigned to about 180 TCR beta chains.

What was sequenced was PBMCs. This TCR was recovered from a woman under 30 in good health and CMV-seropositive. The J gene is TRBJ1-1, the V gene TRBV11-1; D remains unclear. In DNA form, the CDR3 reads TGTGCCAGCAGCTTGAACAGAAATGAAGCTTTCTTT. Its protein is CASSLNRNEAFF.